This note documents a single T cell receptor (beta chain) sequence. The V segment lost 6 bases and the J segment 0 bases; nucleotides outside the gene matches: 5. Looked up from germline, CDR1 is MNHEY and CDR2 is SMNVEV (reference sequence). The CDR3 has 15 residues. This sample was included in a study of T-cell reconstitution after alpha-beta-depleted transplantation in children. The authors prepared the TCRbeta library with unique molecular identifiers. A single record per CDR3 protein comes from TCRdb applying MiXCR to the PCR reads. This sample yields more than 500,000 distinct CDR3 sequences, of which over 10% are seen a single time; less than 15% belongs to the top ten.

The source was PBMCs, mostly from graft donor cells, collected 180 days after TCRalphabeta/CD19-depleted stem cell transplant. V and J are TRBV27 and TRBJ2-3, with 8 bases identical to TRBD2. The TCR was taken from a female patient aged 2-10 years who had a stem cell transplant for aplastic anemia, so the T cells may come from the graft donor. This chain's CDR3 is CASRASGPSTDTQYF. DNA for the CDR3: TGTGCCAGCAGGGCTAGCGGGCCTAGCACAGATACGCAGTATTTT.